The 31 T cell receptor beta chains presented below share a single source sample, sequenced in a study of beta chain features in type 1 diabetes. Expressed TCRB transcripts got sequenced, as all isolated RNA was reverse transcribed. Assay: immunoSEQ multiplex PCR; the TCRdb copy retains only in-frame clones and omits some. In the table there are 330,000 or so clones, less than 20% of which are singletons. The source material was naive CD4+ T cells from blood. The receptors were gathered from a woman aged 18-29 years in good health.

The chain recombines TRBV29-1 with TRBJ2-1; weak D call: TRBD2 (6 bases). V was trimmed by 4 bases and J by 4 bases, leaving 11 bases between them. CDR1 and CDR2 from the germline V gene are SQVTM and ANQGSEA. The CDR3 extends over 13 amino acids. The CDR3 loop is CSVVGGGYNEQFF. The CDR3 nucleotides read TGCAGCGTTGTGGGGGGTGGGTACAATGAGCAGTTCTTC.

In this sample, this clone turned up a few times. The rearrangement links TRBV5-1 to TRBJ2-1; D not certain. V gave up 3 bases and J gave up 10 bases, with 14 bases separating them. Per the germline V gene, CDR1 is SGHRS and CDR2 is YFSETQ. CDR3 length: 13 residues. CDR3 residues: CASSSSVVPEQFF. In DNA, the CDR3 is TGCGCCAGCAGCTCCTCGGTAGTCCCCGAGCAGTTCTTC. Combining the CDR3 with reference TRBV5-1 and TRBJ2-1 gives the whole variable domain KAGVTQTPRYLIKTRGQQVTLSCSPISGHRSVSWYQQTPGQGLQFLFEYFSETQRNKGNFPGRFSGRQFSNSRSEMNVSTLELGDSALYLCASSSSVVPEQFFGPGTRLTVL.

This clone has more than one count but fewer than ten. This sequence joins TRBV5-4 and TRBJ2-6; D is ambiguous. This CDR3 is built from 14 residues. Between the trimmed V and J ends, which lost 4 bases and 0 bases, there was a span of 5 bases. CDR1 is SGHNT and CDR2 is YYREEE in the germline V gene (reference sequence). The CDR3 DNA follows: TGTGCCAGCAGCGGCCCCTCTGGGGCCAACGTCCTGACTTTC. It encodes CASSGPSGANVLTF.

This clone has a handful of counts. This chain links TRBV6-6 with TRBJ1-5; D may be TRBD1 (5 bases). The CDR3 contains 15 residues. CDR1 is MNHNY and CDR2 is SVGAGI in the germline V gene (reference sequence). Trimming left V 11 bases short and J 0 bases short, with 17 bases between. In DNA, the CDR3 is TGTGCCTCAGCTTTAGGACAAAATAGCAATCAGCCCCAGCATTTT. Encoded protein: CASALGQNSNQPQHF.

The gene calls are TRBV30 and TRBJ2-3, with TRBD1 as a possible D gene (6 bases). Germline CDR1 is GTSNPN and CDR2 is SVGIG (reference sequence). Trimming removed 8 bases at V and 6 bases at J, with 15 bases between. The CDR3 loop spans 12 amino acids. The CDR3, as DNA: TGTGCCCGGGACAATGGTGGTGATACGCAGTATTTT. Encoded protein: CARDNGGDTQYF.

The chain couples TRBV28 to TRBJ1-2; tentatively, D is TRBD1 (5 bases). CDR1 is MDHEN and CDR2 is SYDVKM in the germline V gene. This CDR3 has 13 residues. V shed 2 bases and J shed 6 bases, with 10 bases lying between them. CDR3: CASSLGGVDGYTF. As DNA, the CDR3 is TGTGCCAGCAGTTTAGGGGGGGTGGATGGCTACACCTTC.

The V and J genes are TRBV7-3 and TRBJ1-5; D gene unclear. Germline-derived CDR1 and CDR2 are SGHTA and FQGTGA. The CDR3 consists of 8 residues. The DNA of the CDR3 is TGTCCAAATCAGCCCCAGCATTTT. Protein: CPNQPQHF.

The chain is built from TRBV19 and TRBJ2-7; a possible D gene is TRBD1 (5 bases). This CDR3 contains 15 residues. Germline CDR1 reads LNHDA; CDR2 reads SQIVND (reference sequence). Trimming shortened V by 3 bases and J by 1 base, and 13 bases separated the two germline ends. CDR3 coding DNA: TGTGCCAGTAGTATGAGTACAGGTCTTTCCTACGAGCAGTACTTC. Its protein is CASSMSTGLSYEQYF.

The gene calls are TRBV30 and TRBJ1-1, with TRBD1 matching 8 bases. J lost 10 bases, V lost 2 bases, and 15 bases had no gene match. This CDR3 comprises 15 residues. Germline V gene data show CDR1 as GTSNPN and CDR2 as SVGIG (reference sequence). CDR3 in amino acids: CAWSSLRTGPGVAFF. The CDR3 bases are TGTGCCTGGAGTTCCCTGAGGACAGGGCCTGGGGTAGCTTTCTTT.

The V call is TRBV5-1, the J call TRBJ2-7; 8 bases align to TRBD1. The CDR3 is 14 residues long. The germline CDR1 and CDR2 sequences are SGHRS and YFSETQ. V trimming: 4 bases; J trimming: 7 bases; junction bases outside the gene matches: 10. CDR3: CASSPGQGEREQYF. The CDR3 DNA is TGCGCCAGCAGCCCTGGACAGGGCGAAAGGGAGCAGTACTTC.

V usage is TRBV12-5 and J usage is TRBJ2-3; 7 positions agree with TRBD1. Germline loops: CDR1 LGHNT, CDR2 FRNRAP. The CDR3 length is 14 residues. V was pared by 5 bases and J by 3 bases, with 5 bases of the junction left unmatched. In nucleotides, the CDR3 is TGTGCTAGTGGTCTGAAGACAGGGACAGATACGCAGTATTTT. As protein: CASGLKTGTDTQYF.

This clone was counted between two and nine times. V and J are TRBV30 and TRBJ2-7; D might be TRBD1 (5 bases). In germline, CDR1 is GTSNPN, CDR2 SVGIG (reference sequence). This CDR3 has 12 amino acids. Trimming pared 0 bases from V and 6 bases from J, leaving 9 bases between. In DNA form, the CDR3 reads TGTGCCTGGAGTGTACAGGAGTTCGAGCAGTACTTC. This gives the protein CAWSVQEFEQYF.

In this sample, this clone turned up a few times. Here the CDR3 DNA reads TGTGCCAGCAGCGTCCGGGACAGGGACAACAATGAGCAGTTCTTC. Its protein is CASSVRDRDNNEQFF. This chain connects TRBV9 to TRBJ2-1; 9 bases are shared with TRBD1. The V and J ends lost 2 bases and 5 bases, in that order; junction bases with no gene match: 5. CDR1 is SGDLS and CDR2 is YYNGEE in the germline V gene. There are 15 residues in the CDR3.

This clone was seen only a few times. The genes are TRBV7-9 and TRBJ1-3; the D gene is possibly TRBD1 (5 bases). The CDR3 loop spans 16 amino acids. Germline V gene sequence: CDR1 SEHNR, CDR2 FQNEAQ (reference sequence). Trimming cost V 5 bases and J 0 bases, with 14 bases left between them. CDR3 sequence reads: CASSPLDSFSGNTIYF. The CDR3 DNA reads TGTGCCAGCAGCCCCCTTGACAGCTTCTCTGGAAACACCATATATTTT.

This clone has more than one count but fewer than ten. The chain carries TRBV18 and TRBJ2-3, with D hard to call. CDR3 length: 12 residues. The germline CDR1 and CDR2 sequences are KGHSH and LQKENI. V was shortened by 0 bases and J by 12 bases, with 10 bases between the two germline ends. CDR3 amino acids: CASSPPSHLQYF. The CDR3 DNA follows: TGTGCCAGCTCACCACCCTCGCACTTACAGTATTTT.

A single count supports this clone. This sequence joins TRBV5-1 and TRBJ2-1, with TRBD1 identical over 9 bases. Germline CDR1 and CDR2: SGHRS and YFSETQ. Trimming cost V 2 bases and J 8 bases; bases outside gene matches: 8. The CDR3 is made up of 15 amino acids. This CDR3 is CASSFSGQGRDEQFF. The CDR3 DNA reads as TGCGCCAGCAGCTTTTCGGGACAGGGAAGGGATGAGCAGTTCTTC.

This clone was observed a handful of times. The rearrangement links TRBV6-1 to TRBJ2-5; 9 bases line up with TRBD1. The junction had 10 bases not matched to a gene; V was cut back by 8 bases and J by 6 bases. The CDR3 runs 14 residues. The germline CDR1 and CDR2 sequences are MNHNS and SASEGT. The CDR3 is CASARDRVGKTQYF. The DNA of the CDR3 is TGTGCCAGCGCCAGGGACAGGGTTGGGAAGACCCAGTACTTC.

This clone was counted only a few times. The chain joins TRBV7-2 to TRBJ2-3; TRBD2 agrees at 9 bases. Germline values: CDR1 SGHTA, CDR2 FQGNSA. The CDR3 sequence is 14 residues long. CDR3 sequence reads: CGETSGTSTDTQYF. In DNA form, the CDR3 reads TGTGGGGAGACTAGCGGTACTAGCACAGATACGCAGTATTTT.

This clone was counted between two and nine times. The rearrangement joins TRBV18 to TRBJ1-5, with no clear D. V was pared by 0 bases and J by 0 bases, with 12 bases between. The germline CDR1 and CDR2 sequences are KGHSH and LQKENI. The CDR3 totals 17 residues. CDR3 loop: CASSPPSQAYSNQPQHF. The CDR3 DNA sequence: TGTGCCAGCTCACCACCGTCCCAGGCCTATAGCAATCAGCCCCAGCATTTT. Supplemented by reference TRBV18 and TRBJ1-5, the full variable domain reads NAGVMQNPRHLVRRRGQEARLRCSPMKGHSHVYWYRQLPEEGLKFMVYLQKENIIDESGMPKERFSAEFPKEGPSILRIQQVVRGDSAAYFCASSPPSQAYSNQPQHFGDGTRLSIL.

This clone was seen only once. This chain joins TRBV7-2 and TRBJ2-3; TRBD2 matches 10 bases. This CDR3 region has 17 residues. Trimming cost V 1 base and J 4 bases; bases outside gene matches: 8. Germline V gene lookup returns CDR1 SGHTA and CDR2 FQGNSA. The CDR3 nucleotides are TGTGCCAGCAGCTTAGGTCCCCCTAGCGGGGGTGCAGATACGCAGTATTTT. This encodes CASSLGPPSGGADTQYF.

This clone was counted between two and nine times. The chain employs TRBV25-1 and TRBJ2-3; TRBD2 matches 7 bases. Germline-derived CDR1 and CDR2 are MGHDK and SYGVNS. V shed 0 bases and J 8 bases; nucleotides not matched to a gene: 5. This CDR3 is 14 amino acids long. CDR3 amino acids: CASSEYRGVGTQYF. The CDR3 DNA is TGTGCCAGCAGTGAATACCGGGGGGTGGGTACGCAGTATTTT.

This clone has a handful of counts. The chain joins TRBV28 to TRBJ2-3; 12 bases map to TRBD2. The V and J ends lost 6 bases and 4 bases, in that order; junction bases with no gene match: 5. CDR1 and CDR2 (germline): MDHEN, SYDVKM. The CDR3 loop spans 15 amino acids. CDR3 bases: TGTGCCAGCAGCCAGAGGACTAGCGGGGCAGATACGCAGTATTTT. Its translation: CASSQRTSGADTQYF.

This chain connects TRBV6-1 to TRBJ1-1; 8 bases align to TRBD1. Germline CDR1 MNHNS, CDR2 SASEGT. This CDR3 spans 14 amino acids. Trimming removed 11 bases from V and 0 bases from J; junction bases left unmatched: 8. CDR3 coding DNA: TGTGCCTGCACAGGGGGTAGCATGAACACTGAAGCTTTCTTT. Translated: CACTGGSMNTEAFF.

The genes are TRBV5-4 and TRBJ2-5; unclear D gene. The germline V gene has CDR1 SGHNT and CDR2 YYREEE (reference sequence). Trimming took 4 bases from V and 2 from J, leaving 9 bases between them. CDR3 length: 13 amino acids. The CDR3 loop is CASSPTEQETQYF. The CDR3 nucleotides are TGTGCCAGCAGCCCGACTGAGCAAGAGACCCAGTACTTC.

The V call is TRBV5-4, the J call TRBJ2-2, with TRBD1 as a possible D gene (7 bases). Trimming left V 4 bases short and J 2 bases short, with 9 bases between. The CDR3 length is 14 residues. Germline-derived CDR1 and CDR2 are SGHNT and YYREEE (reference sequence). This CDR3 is CASSQGGNTGELFF. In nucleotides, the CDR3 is TGTGCCAGCAGCCAGGGGGGAAACACCGGGGAGCTGTTTTTT.

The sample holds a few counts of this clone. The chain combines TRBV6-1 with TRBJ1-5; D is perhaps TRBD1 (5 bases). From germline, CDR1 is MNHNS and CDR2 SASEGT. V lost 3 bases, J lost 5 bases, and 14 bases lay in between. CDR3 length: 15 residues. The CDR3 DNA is TGTGCCAGCAGTGATTTGGCAAAGGGGTATCAGCCCCAGCATTTT. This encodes CASSDLAKGYQPQHF.

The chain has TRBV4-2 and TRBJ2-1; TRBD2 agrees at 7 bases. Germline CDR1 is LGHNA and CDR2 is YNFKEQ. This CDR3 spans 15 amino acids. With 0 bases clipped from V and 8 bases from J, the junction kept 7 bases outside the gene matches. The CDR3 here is CASSQETSIYDEQFF. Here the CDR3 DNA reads TGTGCCAGCAGCCAAGAGACTAGCATATACGATGAGCAGTTCTTC.

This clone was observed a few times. In DNA, the CDR3 is TGCGCCAGCAGTCACCTTGAAGCTTTCTTT. The encoded protein is CASSHLEAFF. The chain is built from TRBV23-1 and TRBJ1-1; D is ambiguous. TRBV23-1 is an open reading frame, and its role is uncertain. The CDR3 totals 10 residues. V lost 3 bases, J lost 7 bases, and 3 bases lay in between.

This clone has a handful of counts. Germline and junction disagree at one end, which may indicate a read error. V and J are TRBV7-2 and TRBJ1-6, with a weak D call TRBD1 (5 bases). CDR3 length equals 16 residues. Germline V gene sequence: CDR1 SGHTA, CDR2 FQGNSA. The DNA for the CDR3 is TGTGCCAGCAGCGTAGCCGGGACTCTGTATAATTCACCCCTCCACTTT. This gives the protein CASSVAGTLYNSPLHF.

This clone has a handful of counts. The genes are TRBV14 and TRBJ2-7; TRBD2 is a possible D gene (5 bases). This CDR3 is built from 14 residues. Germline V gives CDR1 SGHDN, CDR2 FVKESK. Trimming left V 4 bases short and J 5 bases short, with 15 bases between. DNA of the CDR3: TGTGCCAGCAGCCCCCTACTAGGGTTAAACGAGCAGTACTTC. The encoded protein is CASSPLLGLNEQYF. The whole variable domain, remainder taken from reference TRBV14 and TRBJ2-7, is EAGVTQFPSHSVIEKGQTVTLRCDPISGHDNLYWYRRVMGKEIKFLLHFVKESKQDESGMPNNRFLAERTGGTYSTLKVQPAELEDSGVYFCASSPLLGLNEQYFGPGTRLTVT.

The CDR3 DNA sequence: TGTGCCAGCAGCCAAGAGAGACTTTCCTACGAGCAGTACTTC. It yields the protein CASSQERLSYEQYF. The J gene is TRBJ2-7, the V gene TRBV4-2; unclear D gene. The CDR3 is made up of 14 amino acids. The germline V gene has CDR1 LGHNA and CDR2 YNFKEQ. With 0 bases removed from V and 1 base from J, the gap between germline ends came to 7 bases.